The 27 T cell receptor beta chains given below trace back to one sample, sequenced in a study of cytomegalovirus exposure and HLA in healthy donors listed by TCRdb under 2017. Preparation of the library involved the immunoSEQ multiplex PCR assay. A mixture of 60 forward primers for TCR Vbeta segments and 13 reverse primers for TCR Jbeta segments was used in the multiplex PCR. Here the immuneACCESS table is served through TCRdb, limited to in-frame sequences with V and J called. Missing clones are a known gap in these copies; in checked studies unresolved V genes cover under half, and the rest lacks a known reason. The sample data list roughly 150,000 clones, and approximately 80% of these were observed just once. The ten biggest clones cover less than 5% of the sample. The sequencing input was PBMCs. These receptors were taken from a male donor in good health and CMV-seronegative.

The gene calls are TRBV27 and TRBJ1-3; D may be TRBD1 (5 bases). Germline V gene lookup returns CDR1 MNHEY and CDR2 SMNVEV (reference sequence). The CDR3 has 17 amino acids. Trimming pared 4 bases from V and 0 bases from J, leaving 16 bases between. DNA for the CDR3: TGTGCCAGCAGTTCCTCTGGGGCGGGACCCTCTGGAAACACCATATATTTT. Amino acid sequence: CASSSSGAGPSGNTIYF.

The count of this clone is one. The CDR3 DNA follows: TGTGCCAGCAGCCAGGGACAAAGGCAGTTCTTC. As protein: CASSQGQRQFF. The chain has TRBV6-5 and TRBJ2-1, with D maybe TRBD1 (6 bases). Trimming left V 6 bases short and J 12 bases short, with 12 bases between. Looked up from germline, CDR1 is MNHEY and CDR2 is SVGAGI. CDR3 size: 11 residues.

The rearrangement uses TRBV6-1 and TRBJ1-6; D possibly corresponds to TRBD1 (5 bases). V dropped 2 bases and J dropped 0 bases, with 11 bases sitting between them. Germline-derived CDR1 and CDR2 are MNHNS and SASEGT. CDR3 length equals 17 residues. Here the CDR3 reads CASSELGQSSYNSPLHF. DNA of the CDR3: TGTGCCAGCAGTGAACTGGGGCAGAGCTCCTATAATTCACCCCTCCACTTT.

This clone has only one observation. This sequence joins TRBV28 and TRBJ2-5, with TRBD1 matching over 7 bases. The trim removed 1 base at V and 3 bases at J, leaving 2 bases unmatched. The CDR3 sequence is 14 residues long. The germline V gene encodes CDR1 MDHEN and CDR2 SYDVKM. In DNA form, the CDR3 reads TGTGCCAGCAGTTTATTACAGGGGAAAGAGACCCAGTACTTC. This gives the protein CASSLLQGKETQYF.

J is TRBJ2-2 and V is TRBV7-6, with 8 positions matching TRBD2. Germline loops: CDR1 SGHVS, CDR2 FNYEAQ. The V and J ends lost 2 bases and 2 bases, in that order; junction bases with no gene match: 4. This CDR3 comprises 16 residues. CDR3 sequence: CASSLRAGANTGELFF. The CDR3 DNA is TGTGCCAGCAGCTTACGAGCGGGGGCCAACACCGGGGAGCTGTTTTTT.

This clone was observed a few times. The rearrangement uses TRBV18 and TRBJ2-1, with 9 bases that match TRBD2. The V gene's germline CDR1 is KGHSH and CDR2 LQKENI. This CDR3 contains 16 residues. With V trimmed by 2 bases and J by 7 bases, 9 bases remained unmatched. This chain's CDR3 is CASSPLTGLAYNEQFF. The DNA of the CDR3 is TGTGCCAGCTCACCATTAACAGGACTAGCGTATAATGAGCAGTTCTTC.

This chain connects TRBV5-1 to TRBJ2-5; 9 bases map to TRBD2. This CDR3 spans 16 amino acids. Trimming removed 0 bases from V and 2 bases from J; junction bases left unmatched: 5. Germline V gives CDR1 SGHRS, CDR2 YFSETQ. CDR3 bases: TGCGCCAGCAGCTTGGCGCCTAGCGGGGCACAAGAGACCCAGTACTTC. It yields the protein CASSLAPSGAQETQYF.

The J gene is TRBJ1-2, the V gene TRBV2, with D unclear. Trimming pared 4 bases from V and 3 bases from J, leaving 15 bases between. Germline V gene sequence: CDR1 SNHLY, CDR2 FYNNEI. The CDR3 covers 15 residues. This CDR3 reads CASSGARVGDYGYTF. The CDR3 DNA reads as TGTGCCAGCAGTGGGGCGAGGGTGGGTGACTATGGCTACACCTTC.

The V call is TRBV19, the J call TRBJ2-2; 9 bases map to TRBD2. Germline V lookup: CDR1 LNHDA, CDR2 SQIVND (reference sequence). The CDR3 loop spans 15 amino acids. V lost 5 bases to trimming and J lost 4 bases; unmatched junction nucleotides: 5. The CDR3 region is CASSVSGGLTGELFF. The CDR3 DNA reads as TGTGCCAGTAGTGTCAGCGGGGGGCTCACCGGGGAGCTGTTTTTT.

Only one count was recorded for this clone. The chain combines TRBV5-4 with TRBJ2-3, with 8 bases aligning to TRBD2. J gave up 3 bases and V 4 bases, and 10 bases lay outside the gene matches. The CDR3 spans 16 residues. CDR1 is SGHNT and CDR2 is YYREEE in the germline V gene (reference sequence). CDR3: CASSPPLGLATDTQYF. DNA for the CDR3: TGTGCCAGCAGCCCTCCCCTCGGACTAGCAACAGATACGCAGTATTTT.

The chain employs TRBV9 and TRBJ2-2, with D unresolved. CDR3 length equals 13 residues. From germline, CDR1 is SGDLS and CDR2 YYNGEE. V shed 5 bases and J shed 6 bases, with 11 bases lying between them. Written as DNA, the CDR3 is TGTGCCAGCAGTCCCTTCCCGGCCGGGGAGCTGTTTTTT. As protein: CASSPFPAGELFF.

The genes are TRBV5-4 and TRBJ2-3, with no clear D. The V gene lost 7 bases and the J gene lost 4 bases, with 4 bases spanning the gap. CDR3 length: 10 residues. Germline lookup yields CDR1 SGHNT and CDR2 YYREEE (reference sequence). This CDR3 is CASGADTQYF. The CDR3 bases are TGTGCCAGCGGAGCAGATACGCAGTATTTT. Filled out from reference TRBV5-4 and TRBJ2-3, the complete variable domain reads ETGVTQSPTHLIKTRGQQVTLRCSSQSGHNTVSWYQQALGQGPQFIFQYYREEENGRGNFPPRFSGLQFPNYSSELNVNALELDDSALYLCASGADTQYFGPGTRLTVL.

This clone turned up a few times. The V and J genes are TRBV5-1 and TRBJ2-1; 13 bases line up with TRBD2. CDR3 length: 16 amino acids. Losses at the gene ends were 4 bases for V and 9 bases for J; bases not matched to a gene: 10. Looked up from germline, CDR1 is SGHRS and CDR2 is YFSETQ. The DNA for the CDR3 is TGCGCCAGCAGCCTCCCGGGACTAGCGGGGAGGGGTGAGCAGTTCTTC. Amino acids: CASSLPGLAGRGEQFF.

The CDR3 region is CASSQSRQAGETQYF. The CDR3 region has the DNA TGCGCCAGCAGCCAAAGCCGACAGGCCGGAGAGACCCAGTACTTC. V usage is TRBV4-3 and J usage is TRBJ2-5; D possibly corresponds to TRBD1 (6 bases). V dropped 2 bases and J dropped 4 bases, with 14 bases sitting between them. Per germline, CDR1 LGHNA and CDR2 YSLEER. The CDR3 is 15 residues long.

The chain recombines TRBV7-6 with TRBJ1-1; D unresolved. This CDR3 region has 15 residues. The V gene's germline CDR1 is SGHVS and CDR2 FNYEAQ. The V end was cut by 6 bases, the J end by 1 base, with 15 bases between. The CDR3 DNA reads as TGTGCCAGCAGGCCACCCTTGGCCAAGAACACTGAAGCTTTCTTT. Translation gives CASRPPLAKNTEAFF. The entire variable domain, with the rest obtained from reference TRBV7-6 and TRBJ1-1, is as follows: GAGVSQSPRYKVTKRGQDVALRCDPISGHVSLYWYRQALGQGPEFLTYFNYEAQQDKSGLPNDRFSAERPEGSISTLTIQRTEQRDSAMYRCASRPPLAKNTEAFFGQGTRLTVV.

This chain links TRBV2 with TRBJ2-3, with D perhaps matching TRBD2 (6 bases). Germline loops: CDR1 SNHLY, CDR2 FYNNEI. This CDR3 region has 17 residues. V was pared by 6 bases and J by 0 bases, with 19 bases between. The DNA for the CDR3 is TGTGCCAGCAGCCGAACCGGGACTGCGACTAGCACAGATACGCAGTATTTT. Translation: CASSRTGTATSTDTQYF. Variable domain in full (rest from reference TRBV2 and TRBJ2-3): EPEVTQTPSHQVTQMGQEVILRCVPISNHLYFYWYRQILGQKVEFLVSFYNNEISEKSEIFDDQFSVERPDGSNFTLKIRSTKLEDSAMYFCASSRTGTATSTDTQYFGPGTRLTVL.

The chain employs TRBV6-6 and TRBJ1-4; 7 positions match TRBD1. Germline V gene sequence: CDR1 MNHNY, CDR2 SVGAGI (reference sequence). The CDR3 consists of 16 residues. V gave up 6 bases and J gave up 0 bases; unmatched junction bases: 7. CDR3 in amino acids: CASSYRQGTTNEKLFF. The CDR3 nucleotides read TGTGCCAGCAGCTATCGACAGGGCACAACTAATGAAAAACTGTTTTTT.

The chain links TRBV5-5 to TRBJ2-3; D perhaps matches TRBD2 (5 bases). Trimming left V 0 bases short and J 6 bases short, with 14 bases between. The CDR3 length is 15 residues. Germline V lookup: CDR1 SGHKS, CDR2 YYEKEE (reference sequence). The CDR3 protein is CASSLETTGVDTQYF. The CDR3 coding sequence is TGTGCCAGCAGCTTGGAGACTACCGGAGTCGATACGCAGTATTTT.

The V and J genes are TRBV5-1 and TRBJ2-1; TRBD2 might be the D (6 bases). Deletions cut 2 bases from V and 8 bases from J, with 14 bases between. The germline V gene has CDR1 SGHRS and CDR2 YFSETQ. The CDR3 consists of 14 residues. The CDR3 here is CASSLTAGLDEQFF. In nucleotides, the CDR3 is TGCGCCAGCAGCTTAACGGCGGGGCTCGATGAGCAGTTCTTC. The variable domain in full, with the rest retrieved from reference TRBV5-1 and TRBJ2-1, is KAGVTQTPRYLIKTRGQQVTLSCSPISGHRSVSWYQQTPGQGLQFLFEYFSETQRNKGNFPGRFSGRQFSNSRSEMNVSTLELGDSALYLCASSLTAGLDEQFFGPGTRLTVL.

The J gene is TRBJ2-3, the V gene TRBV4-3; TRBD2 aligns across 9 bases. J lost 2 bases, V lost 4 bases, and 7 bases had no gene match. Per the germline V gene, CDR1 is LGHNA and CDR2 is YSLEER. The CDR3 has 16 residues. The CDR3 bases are TGCGCCAGCAGCCTACGACTAGCGGACCACACAGATACGCAGTATTTT. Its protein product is CASSLRLADHTDTQYF.

The CDR3 loop is CASSLESGRNSPLHF. CDR3 nucleotides: TGTGCCAGCAGCTTAGAATCAGGGCGAAATTCACCCCTCCACTTT. The rearrangement links TRBV11-2 to TRBJ1-6; TRBD1 might be the D (5 bases). Germline CDR1 SGHAT, CDR2 FQNNGV. This CDR3 contains 15 residues. Between the trimmed V and J ends, which lost 0 bases and 7 bases, there was a span of 10 bases.

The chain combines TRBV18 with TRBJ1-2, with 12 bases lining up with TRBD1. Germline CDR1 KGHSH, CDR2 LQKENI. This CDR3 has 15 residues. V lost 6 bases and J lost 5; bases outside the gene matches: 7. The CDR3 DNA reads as TGTGCCAGCTCCCCCGGGACAGGGGGCGAATATGGCTACACCTTC. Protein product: CASSPGTGGEYGYTF.

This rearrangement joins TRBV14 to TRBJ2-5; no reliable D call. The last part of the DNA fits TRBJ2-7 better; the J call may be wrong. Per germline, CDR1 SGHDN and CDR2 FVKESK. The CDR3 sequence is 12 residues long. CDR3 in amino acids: CASRLGWGEQYF. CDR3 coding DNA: TGTGCCAGCAGGCTCGGATGGGGCGAGCAGTACTTC.

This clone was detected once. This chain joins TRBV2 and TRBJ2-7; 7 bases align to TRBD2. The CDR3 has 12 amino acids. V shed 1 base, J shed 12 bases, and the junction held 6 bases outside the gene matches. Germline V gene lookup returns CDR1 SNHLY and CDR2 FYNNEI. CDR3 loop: CASSEGGEGLYF. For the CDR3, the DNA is TGTGCCAGCAGTGAAGGGGGGGAGGGGCTGTACTTC.

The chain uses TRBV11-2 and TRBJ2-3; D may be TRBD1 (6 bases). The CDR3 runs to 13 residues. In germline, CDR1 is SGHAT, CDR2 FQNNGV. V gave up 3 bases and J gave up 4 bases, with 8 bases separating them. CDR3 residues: CASSLQGPDTQYF. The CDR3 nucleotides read TGTGCCAGCAGCTTGCAGGGGCCAGATACGCAGTATTTT.

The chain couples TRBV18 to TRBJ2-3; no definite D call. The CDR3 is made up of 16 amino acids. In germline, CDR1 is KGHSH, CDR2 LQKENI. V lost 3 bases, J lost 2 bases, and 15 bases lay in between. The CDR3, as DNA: TGTGCCAGCTCACCTTCATTAAGCTCGAACACAGATACGCAGTATTTT. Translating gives CASSPSLSSNTDTQYF.

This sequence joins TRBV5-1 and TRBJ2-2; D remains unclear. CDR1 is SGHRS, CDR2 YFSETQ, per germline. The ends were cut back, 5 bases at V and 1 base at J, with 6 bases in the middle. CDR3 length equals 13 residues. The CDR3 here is CASSFGNTGELFF. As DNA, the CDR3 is TGCGCCAGCAGTTTCGGGAACACCGGGGAGCTGTTTTTT.